The TCR beta chain described here comes from a study of shared T cell receptors in the human thymus. Trimming removed 4 bases from V and 0 bases from J, with 13 bases in between. The CDR3 length is 14 residues. The germline V gene has CDR1 GTSNPN and CDR2 SVGIG (reference sequence). Using immunoSEQ multiplex PCR, the repertoire was profiled, and TCRdb retains in-frame clones only, with some absent. The sample carries fewer than 700,000 clones, around 87% recorded once. This sample was also put to use in a study of human thymus T cells.

The chain links TRBV30 to TRBJ2-7; perhaps TRBD1 as D (5 bases). The receptor was isolated from a boy younger than two with a congenital heart defect. Sequencing was carried out using thymocytes. The CDR3: CAWTGHLSSYEQYF. In DNA form, the CDR3 reads TGTGCCTGGACCGGACACCTGAGCTCCTACGAGCAGTACTTC.